This T cell receptor beta chain stems from a study of blood T cell repertoires in COVID-19. Across the study: Specimens from acute and convalescent COVID-19 originated in the United States, Italy and Spain. Sample material is recorded as cDNA or gDNA derived from T cells, B-cell-depleted T cells, or PBMCs.

Authors' data handling: Estimated nucleated cell counts came from reference gene primer amplification. The data were produced by immunoSEQ multiplex PCR, yet TCRdb's version contains in-frame clones alone and is incomplete. V, J and clone size are taken as reported in that table, and D and trimming were inferred from the DNA itself. In the table there are hundreds of thousands of clones, approximately 86% of which are singletons. Looked up from germline, CDR1 is LNHDA and CDR2 is SQIVND (reference sequence). The CDR3 runs 13 residues. Between the trimmed V and J ends, which lost 6 bases and 4 bases, there was a span of 12 bases. This clone has more than one count but fewer than ten.

The rearrangement joins TRBV19 to TRBJ1-1; possible D gene TRBD1, 5 bases. Sequencing was carried out using peripheral blood. This sequence was found in a woman aged 25 to 39 who had recovered from COVID-19. DNA for the CDR3: TGTGCCAGTAGCCTCGGGGGGAGCACTGAAGCTTTCTTT. This gives the protein CASSLGGSTEAFF.